This TCR beta chain was observed in a study of cytomegalovirus exposure and HLA in healthy donors. General observations from the study: There were fewer than 200 TCR beta chains listed as cytomegalovirus-associated. In presence/absence analyses, roughly uniform sequencing depth across donors was assumed. The study had only CMV serostatus as immune exposure information. Clonal expansion, a later analysis showed, was greater in HLA-associated TCR beta chains than in equally common others.

PCR amplification relied on 60 Vbeta primers (plus 13 Jbeta primers). This table comes from immunoSEQ multiplex PCR, and its TCRdb copy is limited to in-frame clones, with some not included. The repertoire holds about 220,000 clones, with just over 75% as singletons. Trimming cost V 5 bases and J 1 base, with 11 bases left between them. The germline CDR1 and CDR2 sequences are MNHEY and SMNVEV (reference sequence). The CDR3 is 14 residues long. A word on this clone: Its antigen is still unknown. At the DNA level, this CDR3 is encoded by other sequences in the same sample as well.

The genes are TRBV27 and TRBJ1-1, with D possibly TRBD1 on 6 matching bases. Sequencing used PBMCs. The source of this sequence is a young man in good health and CMV-seronegative. The CDR3 is CASSPGQKNTEAFF. Here the CDR3 DNA reads TGTGCCAGCAGTCCCGGACAGAAGAACACTGAAGCTTTCTTT.